The clone carrying this T cell receptor beta chain appeared once. The PCR had 60 Vbeta and 13 Jbeta primers. Libraries were prepared by immunoSEQ multiplex PCR; TCRdb keeps only in-frame clonotypes and omits some of them. The sample carries fewer than 110,000 clones, under 85% recorded once. This entry belongs to a study of cytomegalovirus exposure and HLA in healthy donors. The CDR3 sequence is 13 residues long. V lost 6 bases to trimming and J lost 3 bases; unmatched junction nucleotides: 3. CDR1 and CDR2 (germline): ENHRY, SYGVKD. The V call is TRBV10-3, the J call TRBJ2-3, with TRBD1 matching 7 bases. The clonotype was recovered from a man aged 40-55 years in good health and CMV-seronegative. Sequencing was done on a sample of PBMCs. The CDR3 spells CAISQTGTDTQYF. For the CDR3, the DNA is TGTGCCATCAGCCAGACAGGGACAGATACGCAGTATTTT.